A single sample is the source of the 14 T cell receptor beta chains below, sequenced in a study of blood T cell repertoires in COVID-19. Using immunoSEQ multiplex PCR, the repertoire was profiled, and TCRdb retains in-frame clones only, with some absent. The table lists roughly 160,000 clones, approximately 79% of them singletons. The sequencing sample was made of peripheral blood. The receptors were gathered from a woman aged 80 or over with acute or convalescent COVID-19.

The V call is TRBV2, the J call TRBJ1-3; TRBD1 matches at 8 bases. Per germline, CDR1 SNHLY and CDR2 FYNNEI. V was clipped by 7 bases and J by 4 bases; unmatched bases: 3. The CDR3 consists of 13 residues. CDR3 amino acids: CASKTGGGNTIYF. The CDR3 nucleotides are TGTGCCAGCAAAACAGGGGGAGGAAACACCATATATTTT.

This chain joins TRBV25-1 and TRBJ2-7, with D possibly matching TRBD2 (5 bases). Trimming cost V 4 bases and J 4 bases, with 8 bases left between them. Germline CDR1 is MGHDK and CDR2 is SYGVNS. The CDR3 totals 12 residues. CDR3 protein: CASSVTIYEQYF. The CDR3 coding sequence is TGTGCCAGCAGTGTGACTATATACGAGCAGTACTTC.

This clone has just one count. The rearrangement uses TRBV7-2 and TRBJ2-4; 7 positions agree with TRBD1. Germline V gene sequence: CDR1 SGHTA, CDR2 FQGNSA. CDR3 length: 15 amino acids. J was trimmed by 5 bases and V by 1 base; bases with no gene match: 5. This chain's CDR3 is CASSLDYRGENIQYF. The CDR3 coding sequence is TGTGCCAGCAGCTTAGATTACAGGGGCGAAAACATTCAGTACTTC.

The chain employs TRBV14 and TRBJ2-4, with 14 nucleotides matching TRBD2. Germline CDR1 reads SGHDN; CDR2 reads FVKESK. The J segment lost 7 bases and the V segment lost 4 bases, leaving 9 bases of the junction unmatched. There are 17 residues in the CDR3. This CDR3 reads CASSPGTSGSLGNIQYF. The CDR3 DNA follows: TGTGCCAGCAGCCCTGGGACTAGCGGGAGCTTAGGGAACATTCAGTACTTC.

This clone was detected ten times or more. This chain joins TRBV12-3 or TRBV12-4 and TRBJ1-1; no definite D call. The CDR3 loop spans 13 amino acids. Between the trimmed V and J ends, which lost 5 bases and 4 bases, there was a span of 11 bases. The CDR3, as DNA: TGTGCCAGCAGTGTAGGGCCGGGCACTGAAGCTTTCTTT. Its protein product is CASSVGPGTEAFF.

The chain carries TRBV27 and TRBJ2-3; 11 positions agree with TRBD1. In germline, CDR1 is MNHEY, CDR2 SMNVEV (reference sequence). The trim removed 3 bases at V and 6 bases at J, leaving 8 bases unmatched. CDR3 length: 16 residues. The CDR3 DNA reads as TGTGCCAGCAGTTTCGTCGGACAGGGGGCATCGGATACGCAGTATTTT. Its protein is CASSFVGQGASDTQYF.

The CDR3 DNA is TGTGCCACCTCGCCCTCGAGGGAGCAGTACTTC. It encodes CATSPSREQYF. The chain has TRBV2 and TRBJ2-7, with D hard to call. V was cut by 10 bases and J by 7 bases, with 14 bases left in between. The CDR3 length is 11 residues. Germline CDR1 SNHLY, CDR2 FYNNEI.

The genes are TRBV28 and TRBJ1-1; D not resolved. This CDR3 has 13 residues. Germline CDR1 reads MDHEN; CDR2 reads SYDVKM. V was pared by 6 bases and J by 3 bases, with 11 bases between. CDR3 region: CASRPRSYTEAFF. The CDR3 nucleotides read TGTGCCAGCAGACCCCGGTCGTACACTGAAGCTTTCTTT.

The CDR3 DNA follows: TGTGCCAGTAGGGCCCGTAGCGGGTTGGTTGAGCAGTTCTTC. It translates to CASRARSGLVEQFF. The genes are TRBV19 and TRBJ2-1; 7 positions match TRBD2. This CDR3 is 14 amino acids long. CDR1 LNHDA and CDR2 SQIVND come from the germline V gene (reference sequence). The V segment lost 6 bases and the J segment 9 bases; nucleotides outside the gene matches: 11.

The chain uses TRBV6-5 and TRBJ1-3, with unresolved D. Trimming removed 0 bases at V and 4 bases at J, with 13 bases between. This CDR3 is built from 16 residues. Per the germline V gene, CDR1 is MNHEY and CDR2 is SVGAGI. In DNA form, the CDR3 reads TGTGCCAGCAGTTACTCGATAATCGGGAACGGAAACACCATATATTTT. Its translation: CASSYSIIGNGNTIYF.

This clone was picked up many times. The chain couples TRBV2 to TRBJ2-2; 7 positions match TRBD1. Germline values: CDR1 SNHLY, CDR2 FYNNEI. V was clipped by 4 bases and J by 7 bases; unmatched bases: 9. The CDR3 length is 15 residues. The CDR3: CASSVRQGDIGELFF. CDR3 nucleotides: TGTGCCAGCAGTGTAAGGCAGGGGGACATCGGGGAGCTGTTTTTT.

This rearrangement joins TRBV5-3 to TRBJ2-3, with 10 bases aligning to TRBD1. TRBV5-3 is given ORF status, its function remaining uncertain. The CDR3 consists of 17 residues. The trim removed 3 bases at V and 3 bases at J, leaving 10 bases unmatched. The CDR3 spells CARSSEPGQGKTDTQYF. The CDR3 DNA reads as TGTGCCAGAAGCTCCGAACCGGGACAGGGGAAAACAGATACGCAGTATTTT.

The genes are TRBV19 and TRBJ2-3; 9 bases agree with TRBD2. CDR3 length: 16 amino acids. J gave up 4 bases and V 4 bases, and 9 bases lay outside the gene matches. The V gene's germline CDR1 is LNHDA and CDR2 SQIVND (reference sequence). In nucleotides, the CDR3 is TGTGCCAGTAGTAACCTGGAGACTAGCGGATCAGATACGCAGTATTTT. It codes for CASSNLETSGSDTQYF.

This sequence joins TRBV10-1 and TRBJ1-1; 8 bases agree with TRBD1. Germline loops: CDR1 WNHNN, CDR2 SYGVQD (reference sequence). The CDR3 contains 14 residues. V was clipped by 5 bases and J by 3 bases; unmatched bases: 5. Here the CDR3 reads CASSPGTGHTEAFF. CDR3 bases: TGCGCCAGCAGTCCCGGGACAGGTCACACTGAAGCTTTCTTT.